Presented here are 23 T cell receptor beta chains from one specimen sequenced in a study of shared clonotypes between healthy human individuals. Here immunoSEQ multiplex PCR was the method, and the copy in TCRdb shows in-frame clones only, minus some. This sample carries around 1,000,000 clones, roughly 80% of them seen once, and the ten largest clones take 0.85% to 1%. Sequencing input: memory CD4+ T cells from PBMCs. Noted subset: CD45RA-negative fraction. The receptor source for this set is a man aged 18 to 35 in good health. Some clones in this sample may be carry-over from other donors' samples.

This chain links TRBV19 with TRBJ1-5; weak D call: TRBD1 (5 bases). Per germline, CDR1 LNHDA and CDR2 SQIVND (reference sequence). This CDR3 region has 12 residues. Trimming took 11 bases from V and 2 from J, leaving 10 bases between them. DNA for the CDR3: TGTGCCTCCCGGGGCCGCAATCAGCCCCAGCATTTT. Its translation is CASRGRNQPQHF.

The J gene is TRBJ1-5, the V gene TRBV28, with 7 bases aligning to TRBD1. Germline V gives CDR1 MDHEN, CDR2 SYDVKM. V was pared by 3 bases and J by 0 bases, with 5 bases of the junction left unmatched. CDR3 length: 16 residues. This CDR3 is CASSFETGISNQPQHF. For the CDR3, the DNA is TGTGCCAGCAGTTTTGAGACAGGGATTAGCAATCAGCCCCAGCATTTT.

V is TRBV6-5 and J is TRBJ1-4; D might be TRBD1 (6 bases). CDR1 is MNHEY, CDR2 SVGAGI, per germline. The germline V and J ends were trimmed by 6 bases and 7 bases, with 18 bases remaining between them. The CDR3 is 15 residues long. The CDR3 is CASSITGRGGEKLFF. In DNA, the CDR3 is TGTGCCAGCAGCATTACAGGGAGAGGTGGTGAAAAACTGTTTTTT.

Details on this clone: A far larger clone lies a single base away; this is likely a read error. The CDR3 nucleotides are TGTGCCTGGAGTGTACTCGGACACTGCCAAGAGACCCAGTACTTC. Amino acid sequence: CAWSVLGHCQETQYF. The rearrangement links TRBV30 to TRBJ2-5, with a possible D match to TRBD1 (5 bases). V was cut by 0 bases and J by 1 base, with 12 bases left in between. This CDR3 comprises 15 residues. Germline V CDR1 and CDR2: GTSNPN, SVGIG (reference sequence).

Only a few counts were recorded for this clone. This chain uses TRBV19 with TRBJ1-5; D perhaps matches TRBD1 (5 bases). CDR3 size: 15 residues. V was cut by 4 bases and J by 3 bases, with 13 bases left in between. Germline values: CDR1 LNHDA, CDR2 SQIVND (reference sequence). The chain's CDR3 is CASSRVGTYNQPQHF. The CDR3 DNA follows: TGTGCCAGTAGTAGGGTTGGGACGTACAATCAGCCCCAGCATTTT.

This clone was seen once. Other DNA sequences in the sample encode the same CDR3. The CDR3 bases are TGCAGCGTGGGGGACAGGGACCAGCCCCAGCATTTT. Translated: CSVGDRDQPQHF. This chain connects TRBV29-1 to TRBJ1-5, with 9 bases that match TRBD1. The V gene's germline CDR1 is SQVTM and CDR2 ANQGSEA. V lost 6 bases and J lost 7; bases outside the gene matches: 4. This CDR3 has 12 residues.

The chain has TRBV11-2 and TRBJ2-7; maybe TRBD1 (6 bases). V lost 5 bases to trimming and J lost 4 bases, with 18 bases between them. CDR3 size: 15 residues. Germline V gene lookup returns CDR1 SGHAT and CDR2 FQNNGV. The CDR3 region has the DNA TGTGCCAGCAGCCTCCATGGGACATTTGGTTACGAGCAGTACTTC. As protein: CASSLHGTFGYEQYF.

This rearrangement joins TRBV9 to TRBJ2-5; TRBD1 matches 8 bases. With V trimmed by 4 bases and J by 5 bases, 7 bases remained unmatched. The CDR3 consists of 14 residues. CDR1 and CDR2 (germline): SGDLS, YYNGEE. The CDR3 region has the DNA TGTGCCAGCAGCCCCCGGACAGGGACGGAGACCCAGTACTTC. Amino acid sequence: CASSPRTGTETQYF.

The chain uses TRBV11-2 and TRBJ2-7; D perhaps matches TRBD2 (6 bases). The CDR3 runs to 17 residues. Trimming cost V 5 bases and J 0 bases, with 20 bases left between them. CDR1 is SGHAT, CDR2 FQNNGV, per germline. The CDR3 DNA reads as TGTGCCAGCAGCCCCACCGGGGGAGCGGCAAGCTCCTACGAGCAGTACTTC. Translation: CASSPTGGAASSYEQYF.

The chain employs TRBV10-3 and TRBJ1-1, with D perhaps TRBD1 (5 bases). The CDR3 has 13 amino acids. Germline assignment: CDR1 ENHRY and CDR2 SYGVKD. Trimming pared 2 bases from V and 3 bases from J, leaving 7 bases between. CDR3 sequence: CAISEGAYTEAFF. CDR3 coding DNA: TGTGCCATCAGTGAGGGGGCGTACACTGAAGCTTTCTTT.

The rearrangement uses TRBV11-3 and TRBJ2-3; no firm D call. The CDR3 has 15 amino acids. V lost 1 base and J 5 bases, leaving 13 bases between the germline ends. The germline gives CDR1 SGHNT, CDR2 YENEEA. The CDR3 reads CASSLGRTVGDTQYF. The CDR3 DNA reads as TGTGCCAGCAGCTTAGGGCGTACGGTAGGAGATACGCAGTATTTT.

This clone was found a few times. This chain links TRBV2 with TRBJ2-1; D possibly corresponds to TRBD2 (6 bases). With 0 bases removed from V and 10 bases from J, the gap between germline ends came to 19 bases. The CDR3 is 16 residues long. Germline CDR1 and CDR2: SNHLY and FYNNEI. The CDR3 reads CASSEALTAGSWEQFF. As DNA, the CDR3 is TGTGCCAGCAGTGAAGCGCTGACGGCGGGGAGTTGGGAGCAGTTCTTC.

The V gene is TRBV10-3, the J gene TRBJ2-7, with unresolved D. This CDR3 contains 16 residues. CDR1 is ENHRY and CDR2 is SYGVKD in the germline V gene. V shed 0 bases and J shed 4 bases, with 16 bases lying between them. In nucleotides, the CDR3 is TGTGCCATCAGTGAGTCGGCGGCCTTCGGGCCATACGAGCAGTACTTC. This sequence encodes CAISESAAFGPYEQYF.

This clone showed up many times. The chain carries TRBV5-1 and TRBJ2-7; D may be TRBD1 or TRBD2 (5 bases each). The CDR3 runs 15 residues. V dropped 0 bases and J dropped 6 bases, with 16 bases sitting between them. The germline V gene has CDR1 SGHRS and CDR2 YFSETQ. The CDR3 sequence: CASSLAAGHEGEQYF. CDR3 nucleotides: TGCGCCAGCAGCTTGGCCGCAGGGCACGAGGGCGAGCAGTACTTC.

The chain carries TRBV4-3 and TRBJ2-7, with D hard to call. The length of the CDR3 is 15 residues. Trimming removed 2 bases at V and 4 bases at J, with 15 bases between. From germline, CDR1 is LGHNA and CDR2 YSLEER. CDR3 protein: CASSQSHAYFYEQYF. The CDR3 nucleotides are TGCGCCAGCAGCCAAAGTCACGCGTACTTTTACGAGCAGTACTTC.

The chain has TRBV5-1 and TRBJ1-4; D gene ambiguous. This CDR3 contains 16 residues. V gave up 0 bases and J gave up 7 bases, with 16 bases separating them. Germline V CDR1 and CDR2: SGHRS, YFSETQ. DNA for the CDR3: TGCGCCAGCAGCTTGGATCCCCTCACGGTGGGTGAAAAACTGTTTTTT. Translating it yields CASSLDPLTVGEKLFF.

The chain is built from TRBV19 and TRBJ2-1; D call uncertain. The CDR3 sequence is 12 residues long. Per germline, CDR1 LNHDA and CDR2 SQIVND (reference sequence). V lost 1 base and J 9 bases, leaving 7 bases between the germline ends. CDR3 DNA sequence: TGTGCCAGTAGTATAGTAGTGGGTGAGCAGTTCTTC. Residues: CASSIVVGEQFF.

About this clone: Other DNA variants within this sample encode the same CDR3. As DNA, the CDR3 is TGTGCCTGGAGCCTGACAGGGAACACTGAAGCTTTCTTT. Its protein product is CAWSLTGNTEAFF. The rearrangement links TRBV30 to TRBJ1-1; weak D call: TRBD1 (6 bases). The CDR3 contains 13 residues. Trimming took 3 bases from V and 1 from J, leaving 9 bases between them. The V gene's germline CDR1 is GTSNPN and CDR2 SVGIG (reference sequence).

V usage is TRBV6-6 and J usage is TRBJ2-5; D is unresolved. CDR1 and CDR2 from the germline V gene are MNHNY and SVGAGI (reference sequence). Trimming cost V 5 bases and J 7 bases, with 11 bases left between them. There are 12 residues in the CDR3. CDR3 residues: CASSPVEATQYF. CDR3 coding DNA: TGTGCCAGCAGTCCTGTTGAAGCGACCCAGTACTTC.

V and J are TRBV18 and TRBJ2-1, with TRBD2 as a possible D gene (6 bases). Germline CDR1 KGHSH, CDR2 LQKENI. This CDR3 is built from 18 residues. The V and J ends lost 1 base and 0 bases respectively, with 16 bases between them. Here the CDR3 DNA reads TGTGCCAGCTCACCACGGCAAGTGCGCGGGAACTCCTACAATGAGCAGTTCTTC. It is translated as CASSPRQVRGNSYNEQFF.

This clone was picked up one time. This chain joins TRBV29-1 and TRBJ2-3; D is tentatively TRBD1 or TRBD2 (5 bases each). This CDR3 contains 13 residues. Trimming pared 6 bases from V and 2 bases from J, leaving 12 bases between. Looked up from germline, CDR1 is SQVTM and CDR2 is ANQGSEA. CDR3 protein: CSVTGASTDTQYF. CDR3 coding DNA: TGCAGCGTCACCGGGGCCTCCACAGATACGCAGTATTTT.

On this clone: This likely reflects a read error, since a far larger clone is one base away. The chain employs TRBV7-3 and TRBJ2-3; weak D call: TRBD2 (5 bases). V gave up 5 bases and J gave up 2 bases, with 5 bases separating them. CDR1 is SGHTA, CDR2 FQGTGA, per germline. The CDR3 consists of 12 residues. The CDR3 DNA reads TGTGCCAGCAGCCGGGACACAGATACGCAGTATTTT. Its translation is CASSRDTDTQYF.

The rearrangement links TRBV10-1 to TRBJ1-3; D gene uncertain. Trimming pared 3 bases from V and 0 bases from J, leaving 15 bases between. Germline V gene lookup returns CDR1 WNHNN and CDR2 SYGVQD (reference sequence). The CDR3 covers 17 residues. The CDR3 DNA reads TGCGCCAGCAGTGAATTTGGGAAGGGAAGCTCTGGAAACACCATATATTTT. It encodes CASSEFGKGSSGNTIYF.